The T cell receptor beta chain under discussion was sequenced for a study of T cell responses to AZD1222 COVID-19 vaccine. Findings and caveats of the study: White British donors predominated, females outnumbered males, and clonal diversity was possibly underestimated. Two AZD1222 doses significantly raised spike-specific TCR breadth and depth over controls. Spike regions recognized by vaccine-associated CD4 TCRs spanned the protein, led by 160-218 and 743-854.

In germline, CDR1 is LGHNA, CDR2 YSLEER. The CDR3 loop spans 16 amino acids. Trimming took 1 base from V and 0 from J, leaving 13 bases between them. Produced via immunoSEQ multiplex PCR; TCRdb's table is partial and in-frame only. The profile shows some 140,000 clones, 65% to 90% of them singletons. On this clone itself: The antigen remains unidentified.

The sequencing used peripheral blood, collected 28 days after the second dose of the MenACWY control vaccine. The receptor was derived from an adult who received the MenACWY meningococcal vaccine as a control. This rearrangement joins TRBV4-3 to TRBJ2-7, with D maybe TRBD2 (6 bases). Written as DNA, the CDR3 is TGCGCCAGCAGCCAAGGTGGAGCGGGCATCTCCTACGAGCAGTACTTC. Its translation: CASSQGGAGISYEQYF.